This T cell receptor beta chain was documented in a study of blood T cell repertoires in COVID-19. Trimming left V 4 bases short and J 1 base short, with 10 bases between. This CDR3 has 14 residues. Germline CDR1 and CDR2: SGHVS and FQNEAQ. The protocol was immunoSEQ multiplex PCR, while the TCRdb copy is restricted to in-frame clones and leaves out a portion. The sample lists under 300,000 clones; 70% to 85% were seen once. This sequence was found in a man aged 35 to 55 who had recovered from COVID-19. Input material: PBMCs or T cells enriched from blood (not recorded which). The genes are TRBV7-8 and TRBJ1-1, with unresolved D. CDR3 sequence: CASSSLWRNTEAFF. The DNA for the CDR3 is TGTGCCAGCAGCTCCCTGTGGAGGAACACTGAAGCTTTCTTT.